This T cell receptor beta chain is from a study of cytomegalovirus exposure and HLA in healthy donors. The PCR used 60 Vbeta and 13 Jbeta primers. TCRdb's table, derived via immunoSEQ multiplex PCR, lists solely in-frame clones and lacks some. The sample records about 110,000 clones, 75% being singletons. A note on this clone: Antigen unknown.

The trim removed 4 bases at V and 2 bases at J, leaving 5 bases unmatched. The CDR3 covers 15 residues. Germline CDR1 and CDR2: SGHRS and YFSETQ. Study-level findings and limits: Presence/absence comparisons presumed near-even sequencing depth among donors. Apparent HLA restriction characterized most CMV-associated TCR beta chains in a later analysis.

The sequencing input was PBMCs. The source of this sequence is a man aged 35 to 55 in good health and CMV-seronegative. The chain has TRBV5-1 and TRBJ2-2, with 7 bases matching TRBD1. The CDR3 DNA reads TGCGCCAGCAGCCAGACAGGGACCAACACCGGGGAGCTGTTTTTT. Amino acid sequence: CASSQTGTNTGELFF.